This entry lists 13 T cell receptor beta chains sequenced from one sample in a study of graft-versus-host responses after intestinal transplantation. Their cognate antigens are unknown. Clones were sequenced by immunoSEQ multiplex PCR, and TCRdb holds only the in-frame ones, with some missing. Here the sample spans approximately 75,000 clones, approximately 93% being singletons. Specimen: unstimulated CD8+ T cells sorted from spleen or lymph node cells, collected before intestinal transplant. All receptors derive from a human donor who received an intestinal transplant.

V is TRBV27 and J is TRBJ1-6; tentatively, D is TRBD1 (5 bases). This CDR3 has 17 amino acids. Germline V gene sequence: CDR1 MNHEY, CDR2 SMNVEV (reference sequence). Trimming took off 1 base at V and 8 bases at J, with 18 bases between the two ends. CDR3 loop: CASSLWGGKVEYSPLHF. The CDR3 DNA reads as TGTGCCAGCAGTTTATGGGGGGGGAAGGTAGAGTATTCACCCCTCCACTTT.

The chain combines TRBV5-1 with TRBJ1-5; D ambiguous. The CDR3 consists of 14 residues. Germline V gives CDR1 SGHRS, CDR2 YFSETQ. Trimming cost V 7 bases and J 0 bases, with 11 bases left between them. CDR3 sequence (DNA): TGCGCCAGCGGCAATAATTATAGCAATCAGCCCCAGCATTTT. Translated, it gives CASGNNYSNQPQHF.

The chain links TRBV29-1 to TRBJ2-7; D call uncertain. V lost 6 bases to trimming and J lost 3 bases, with 9 bases between them. Germline V gives CDR1 SQVTM, CDR2 ANQGSEA. The CDR3 loop spans 11 amino acids. CDR3: CSVQDGYEQYF. The DNA of the CDR3 is TGCAGCGTCCAAGACGGCTACGAGCAGTACTTC.

This chain connects TRBV19 to TRBJ2-1; D is ambiguous. The V end was cut by 2 bases, the J end by 6 bases, with 5 bases between. The CDR3 extends over 12 amino acids. Germline V CDR1 and CDR2: LNHDA, SQIVND (reference sequence). CDR3 DNA: TGTGCCAGTAGTATACTTGGCAATGAGCAGTTCTTC. This codes for CASSILGNEQFF.

The chain carries TRBV5-6 and TRBJ2-7; D is unclear. Trimming removed 5 bases from V and 0 bases from J, with 6 bases in between. The CDR3 is 12 amino acids. Germline V gene sequence: CDR1 SGHDT, CDR2 YYEEEE. In DNA form, the CDR3 reads TGTGCCAGCAGAGGCCCCTCCTACGAGCAGTACTTC. Amino acid sequence: CASRGPSYEQYF.

V usage is TRBV7-9 and J usage is TRBJ2-1; D remains ambiguous. The CDR3 contains 15 residues. Germline lookup yields CDR1 SEHNR and CDR2 FQNEAQ (reference sequence). Trimming removed 2 bases from V and 1 base from J, with 9 bases in between. Written as DNA, the CDR3 is TGTGCCAGCAGCTTATACTCGCCGTCCTACAATGAGCAGTTCTTC. This encodes CASSLYSPSYNEQFF.

The chain joins TRBV15 to TRBJ2-3; D call uncertain. Germline V gives CDR1 LNHNV, CDR2 YYDKDF (reference sequence). V lost 0 bases and J 2 bases, leaving 6 bases between the germline ends. This CDR3 has 14 residues. The CDR3 sequence is CATSREGITDTQYF. Written as DNA, the CDR3 is TGTGCCACCAGCAGAGAAGGAATCACAGATACGCAGTATTTT.

The gene calls are TRBV28 and TRBJ2-7; TRBD2 matches at 8 bases. V shed 1 base, J shed 0 bases, and the junction held 5 bases outside the gene matches. Germline V gene data show CDR1 as MDHEN and CDR2 as SYDVKM. The CDR3 is 16 residues long. The CDR3 is CASSLFTSGDSYEQYF. In DNA, the CDR3 is TGTGCCAGCAGTTTATTTACTAGCGGAGACTCCTACGAGCAGTACTTC.

The V call is TRBV5-8, the J call TRBJ2-5; D is tentatively TRBD1 or TRBD2 (6 bases each). The V gene lost 5 bases and the J gene lost 2 bases, with 16 bases spanning the gap. This CDR3 comprises 15 residues. Per the germline V gene, CDR1 is SGHTS and CDR2 is YDEGEE. CDR3 protein: CASSSGDSGQETQYF. The CDR3 bases are TGTGCCAGCAGTTCAGGGGATAGCGGACAAGAGACCCAGTACTTC.

The genes are TRBV10-2 and TRBJ1-6; D call uncertain. The germline V gene encodes CDR1 WSHSY and CDR2 SAAADI. The CDR3 extends over 14 amino acids. Deletions cut 0 bases from V and 7 bases from J, with 7 bases between. The CDR3 here is CASSESAENSPLHF. For the CDR3, the DNA is TGCGCCAGCAGTGAGTCGGCAGAGAATTCACCCCTCCACTTT.

This rearrangement joins TRBV27 to TRBJ2-2; D might be TRBD2 (5 bases). Trimming took 8 bases from V and 3 from J, leaving 19 bases between them. CDR3 length: 16 residues. Germline CDR1 MNHEY, CDR2 SMNVEV (reference sequence). The CDR3 DNA reads TGTGCCAGCCGCCCCCATCCGGGGTTCGACACCGGGGAGCTGTTTTTT. Translating it yields CASRPHPGFDTGELFF.

This clone was found a few times. The V gene is TRBV27, the J gene TRBJ2-1, with TRBD2 matching over 9 bases. Trimming took 7 bases from V and 6 from J; bases not matched to a gene: 4. The CDR3 has 13 amino acids. Germline values: CDR1 MNHEY, CDR2 SMNVEV (reference sequence). The CDR3 loop reads CASKASGTNEQFF. The DNA for the CDR3 is TGTGCCAGCAAGGCTAGCGGGACCAATGAGCAGTTCTTC.

The chain couples TRBV10-3 to TRBJ2-1; TRBD1 might be the D (5 bases). The V end was cut by 6 bases, the J end by 9 bases, with 9 bases between. In germline, CDR1 is ENHRY, CDR2 SYGVKD. The CDR3 is 11 residues long. In DNA form, the CDR3 reads TGTGCCATCAGCTGGGGCGGTGAGCAGTTCTTC. It specifies CAISWGGEQFF.